The source of this TCR beta chain is a study of blood T cell repertoires in COVID-19. Those enrolled in Seattle joined during active infection and were followed longitudinally afterward. With V trimmed by 8 bases and J by 8 bases, 8 bases remained unmatched. CDR1 is MNHEY, CDR2 SVGAGI, per germline. The CDR3 contains 12 residues. TCRdb's table, derived via immunoSEQ multiplex PCR, lists solely in-frame clones and lacks some. The sample includes 50,000 to 60,000 clones, over 80% of them seen just once. Sequencing was performed on peripheral blood. This chain links TRBV6-5 with TRBJ1-2, with 7 bases that match TRBD1. The receptor was derived from a man aged 40-49 years with COVID-19, enrolled during active disease. CDR3 in amino acids: CASFTRGEGYTF. The DNA of the CDR3 is TGTGCCAGCTTTACCAGGGGGGAAGGCTACACCTTC.